This passage covers 16 T cell receptor beta chains from one sample sequenced in a study of T cell repertoires in cytomegalovirus infection. TCRdb redid the calling of the reads with MiXCR, one entry per CDR3 protein. The top ten clones hold under 9% of a sample with some 400,000 distinct CDR3 sequences, around a sixth of them seen once. The specimen sequenced was PBMCs. The receptors originated from a human donor in good health (CMV status not recorded). Some clones in this sample may be carry-over from other donors' samples.

This clonotype has a single count. CDR3 sequence: CASSLGRGISYEQYF. CDR3 in DNA: TGTGCCAGCAGCCTTGGGCGGGGGATCTCCTACGAGCAGTACTTC. The chain employs TRBV5-5 and TRBJ2-7; 7 bases are shared with TRBD2. Germline V CDR1 and CDR2: SGHKS, YYEKEE (reference sequence). This CDR3 region has 15 residues. V gave up 4 bases and J gave up 0 bases; unmatched junction bases: 7.

This rearrangement joins TRBV12-5 to TRBJ2-4, with 10 nucleotides matching TRBD1. This CDR3 has 16 residues. The germline gives CDR1 LGHNT, CDR2 FRNRAP. V shed 5 bases, J shed 7 bases, and the junction held 11 bases outside the gene matches. CDR3 nucleotides: TGTGCTAGTGGTACCCGACAGGGGGCCTTACTTAACATTCAGTACTTC. Amino acid sequence: CASGTRQGALLNIQYF.

This clonotype was seen a few times. J is TRBJ2-1 and V is TRBV5-4; 10 bases match TRBD1. V gave up 4 bases and J gave up 3 bases; unmatched junction bases: 7. Germline V lookup: CDR1 SGHNT, CDR2 YYREEE (reference sequence). The CDR3 extends over 16 amino acids. For the CDR3, the DNA is TGTGCCAGCAGCCTACCAGACAGGGGGCACTACAATGAGCAGTTCTTC. Translation gives CASSLPDRGHYNEQFF.

This clonotype occurred many times. The V call is TRBV18, the J call TRBJ1-1; D may be TRBD1 (6 bases). The germline gives CDR1 KGHSH, CDR2 LQKENI. The V end lost 8 bases, the J end lost 1 base, and 11 bases lay between the germline ends. This CDR3 is built from 13 residues. CDR3: CASSPQGNTEAFF. CDR3 coding DNA: TGTGCCAGCAGCCCACAGGGGAACACTGAAGCTTTCTTT. The complete variable domain, with remaining parts taken from reference TRBV18 and TRBJ1-1, reads NAGVMQNPRHLVRRRGQEARLRCSPMKGHSHVYWYRQLPEEGLKFMVYLQKENIIDESGMPKERFSAEFPKEGPSILRIQQVVRGDSAAYFCASSPQGNTEAFFGQGTRLTVV.

This clonotype was counted only a few times. The rearrangement links TRBV10-3 to TRBJ2-3; possibly TRBD1 for D (6 bases). V was cut by 4 bases and J by 1 base, with 15 bases left in between. Looked up from germline, CDR1 is ENHRY and CDR2 is SYGVKD. This CDR3 spans 16 amino acids. Here the CDR3 DNA reads TGTGCCATCAGTGGCGGCTGGGGGCTGGGCACAGATACGCAGTATTTT. It specifies CAISGGWGLGTDTQYF.

In this sample, this clonotype turned up a few times. This rearrangement joins TRBV6-5 to TRBJ2-7, with D perhaps TRBD1 (6 bases). Germline V gene data show CDR1 as MNHEY and CDR2 as SVGAGI. CDR3 length equals 14 residues. V lost 0 bases and J 3 bases, leaving 9 bases between the germline ends. The CDR3 sequence: CASSYSRGSYEQYF. The DNA of the CDR3 is TGTGCCAGCAGTTACTCGAGGGGGAGCTACGAGCAGTACTTC.

Only a few counts were recorded for this clonotype. V gene TRBV30 combines with J gene TRBJ1-1; weak D call: TRBD1 (5 bases). Germline CDR1 is GTSNPN and CDR2 is SVGIG (reference sequence). The CDR3 length is 13 residues. V was trimmed by 2 bases and J by 5 bases, leaving 12 bases between them. The CDR3 sequence: CAWSSQGYTEAFF. The CDR3 coding sequence is TGTGCCTGGAGTAGCCAGGGATATACTGAAGCTTTCTTT.

This clonotype occurred many times. V usage is TRBV12-3 or TRBV12-4 and J usage is TRBJ1-1, with 9 bases that match TRBD1. V lost 5 bases to trimming and J lost 1 base; unmatched junction nucleotides: 5. The CDR3 is 15 residues long. The CDR3 DNA follows: TGTGCCAGCAGTCCGCCGGGACAGGGGAACACTGAAGCTTTCTTT. It yields the protein CASSPPGQGNTEAFF.

This clonotype was counted ten times or more. V gene TRBV6-2 or TRBV6-3 combines with J gene TRBJ1-1; the D gene is possibly TRBD1 (5 bases). Trimming removed 3 bases at V and 1 base at J, with 12 bases between. Looked up from germline, CDR1 is MNHEY and CDR2 is SVGEGT. The CDR3 runs to 15 residues. This CDR3 is CASSYYRKGNTEAFF. The DNA of the CDR3 is TGTGCCAGCAGTTATTACAGGAAAGGGAACACTGAAGCTTTCTTT.

This clonotype was counted at least ten times. The chain couples TRBV6-1 to TRBJ2-6, with TRBD1 matching over 10 bases. The V segment lost 8 bases and the J segment 0 bases; nucleotides outside the gene matches: 7. The CDR3 runs to 17 residues. CDR1 and CDR2 from the germline V gene are MNHNS and SASEGT. CDR3 protein: CASSGQGEHSGANVLTF. The CDR3 DNA is TGTGCCAGCTCCGGACAGGGGGAACACTCTGGGGCCAACGTCCTGACTTTC.

This clonotype occurred many times. The V and J genes are TRBV7-9 and TRBJ1-4, with D perhaps TRBD1 (6 bases). CDR3 length: 15 amino acids. Germline V CDR1 and CDR2: SEHNR, FQNEAQ (reference sequence). V gave up 1 base and J gave up 4 bases, with 10 bases separating them. The CDR3 protein is CASSLGQVDNEKLFF. The DNA for the CDR3 is TGTGCCAGCAGCTTAGGACAGGTGGATAATGAAAAACTGTTTTTT. Looking up the rest from reference TRBV7-9 and TRBJ1-4 gives the full variable domain: DTGVSQNPRHKITKRGQNVTFRCDPISEHNRLYWYRQTLGQGPEFLTYFQNEAQLEKSRLLSDRFSAERPKGSFSTLEIQRTEQGDSAMYLCASSLGQVDNEKLFFGSGTQLSVL.

This clonotype was detected only a few times. This chain links TRBV2 with TRBJ2-1, with D maybe TRBD1 (5 bases). Trimming removed 6 bases from V and 7 bases from J, with 13 bases in between. The CDR3 loop spans 13 amino acids. Germline V gene lookup returns CDR1 SNHLY and CDR2 FYNNEI. CDR3 nucleotide sequence: TGTGCCAGCAGGGCAGGGCTGGGGAATGAGCAGTTCTTC. Amino acids: CASRAGLGNEQFF.

This chain joins TRBV20-1 and TRBJ2-3, with TRBD2 identical over 9 bases. V lost 2 bases to trimming and J lost 5 bases; unmatched junction nucleotides: 32. Germline assignment: CDR1 DFQATT and CDR2 SNEGSKA (reference sequence). CDR3 size: 23 residues. The CDR3 DNA reads TGCAGTGCTAGACGCATTAGCGGGGGCCGCGCCGCCACGATTTTGGGCTCTCTAGATACGCAGTATTTT. Its protein is CSARRISGGRAATILGSLDTQYF.

This clonotype came up many times. This rearrangement joins TRBV7-8 to TRBJ2-3; D gene uncertain. Trimming cost V 7 bases and J 3 bases, with 11 bases left between them. The germline gives CDR1 SGHVS, CDR2 FQNEAQ. There are 13 residues in the CDR3. The CDR3 DNA sequence: TGTGCCAGCACCCCCACGGATACAGATACGCAGTATTTT. This translates into CASTPTDTDTQYF.

The gene calls are TRBV20-1 and TRBJ2-7; D is perhaps TRBD2 (5 bases). This CDR3 spans 12 amino acids. The V and J ends lost 6 bases and 2 bases respectively, with 11 bases between them. The V gene's germline CDR1 is DFQATT and CDR2 SNEGSKA (reference sequence). CDR3 DNA sequence: TGCAGTGCCCAAGCGGTGGCCTACGAGCAGTACTTC. Translated: CSAQAVAYEQYF.

The table lists this clonotype with many counts. The gene calls are TRBV7-2 and TRBJ2-7; D unclear. The germline V and J ends were trimmed by 2 bases and 6 bases, with 14 bases remaining between them. The CDR3 spans 14 residues. Germline V gives CDR1 SGHTA, CDR2 FQGNSA. The CDR3 spells CASSLNQATGEQYF. DNA of the CDR3: TGTGCCAGCAGCTTAAACCAGGCCACGGGCGAGCAGTACTTC.